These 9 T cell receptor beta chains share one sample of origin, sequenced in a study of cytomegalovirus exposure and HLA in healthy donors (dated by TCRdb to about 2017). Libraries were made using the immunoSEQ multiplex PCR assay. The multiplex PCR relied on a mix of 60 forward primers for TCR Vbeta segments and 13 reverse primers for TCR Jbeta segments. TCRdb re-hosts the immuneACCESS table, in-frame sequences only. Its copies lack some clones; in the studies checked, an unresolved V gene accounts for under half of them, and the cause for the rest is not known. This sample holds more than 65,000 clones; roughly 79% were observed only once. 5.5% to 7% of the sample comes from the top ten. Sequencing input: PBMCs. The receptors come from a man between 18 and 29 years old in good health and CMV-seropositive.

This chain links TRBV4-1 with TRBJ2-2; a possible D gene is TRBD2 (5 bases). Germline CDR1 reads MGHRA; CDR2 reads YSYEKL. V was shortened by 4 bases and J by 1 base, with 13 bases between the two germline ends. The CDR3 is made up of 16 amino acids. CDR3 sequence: CASSPVPRENTGELFF. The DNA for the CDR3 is TGCGCCAGCAGCCCCGTCCCCCGGGAGAACACCGGGGAGCTGTTTTTT.

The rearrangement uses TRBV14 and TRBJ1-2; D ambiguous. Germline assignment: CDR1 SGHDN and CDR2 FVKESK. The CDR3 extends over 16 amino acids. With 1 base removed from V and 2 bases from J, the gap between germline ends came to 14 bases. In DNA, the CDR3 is TGTGCCAGCAGCCAAGGCCGACACGAACCCAACTATGGCTACACCTTC. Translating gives CASSQGRHEPNYGYTF.

The CDR3 loop is CATSSGGFETQYF. The CDR3 nucleotides read TGTGCCACTTCTAGCGGGGGGTTTGAGACCCAGTACTTC. The chain employs TRBV15 and TRBJ2-5, with 11 bases aligning to TRBD2. Trimming removed 9 bases from V and 5 bases from J; junction bases left unmatched: 5. There are 13 residues in the CDR3. CDR1 and CDR2 (germline): LNHNV, YYDKDF (reference sequence).

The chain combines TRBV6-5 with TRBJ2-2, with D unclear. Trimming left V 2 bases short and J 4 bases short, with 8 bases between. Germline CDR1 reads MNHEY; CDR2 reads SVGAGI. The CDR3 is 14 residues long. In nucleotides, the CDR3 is TGTGCCAGCAGTTACATGGGCCCCACCGGGGAGCTGTTTTTT. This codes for CASSYMGPTGELFF.

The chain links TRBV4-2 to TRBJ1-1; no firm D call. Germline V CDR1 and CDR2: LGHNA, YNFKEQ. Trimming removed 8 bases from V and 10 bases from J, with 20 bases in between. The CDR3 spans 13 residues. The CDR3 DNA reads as TGTGCCAGCGGGAACCCAGCGGGGTTAGGAGCTTTCTTT. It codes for CASGNPAGLGAFF.

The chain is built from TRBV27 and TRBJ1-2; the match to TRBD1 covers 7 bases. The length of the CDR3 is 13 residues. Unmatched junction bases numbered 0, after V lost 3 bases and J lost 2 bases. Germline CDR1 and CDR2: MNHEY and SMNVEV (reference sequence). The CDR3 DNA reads TGTGCCAGCAGTTTCAGGGGGAACTATGGCTACACCTTC. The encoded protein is CASSFRGNYGYTF.

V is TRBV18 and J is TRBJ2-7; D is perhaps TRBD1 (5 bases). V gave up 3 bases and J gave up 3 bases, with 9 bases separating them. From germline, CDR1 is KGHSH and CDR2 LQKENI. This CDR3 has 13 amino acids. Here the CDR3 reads CASSPGHGYEQYF. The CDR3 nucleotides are TGTGCCAGCTCACCCGGACACGGCTACGAGCAGTACTTC.

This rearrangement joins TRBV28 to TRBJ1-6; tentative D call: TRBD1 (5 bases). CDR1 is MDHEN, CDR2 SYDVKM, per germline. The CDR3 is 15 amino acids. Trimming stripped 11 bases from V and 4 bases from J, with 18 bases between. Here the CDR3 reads CAAGLTGPYNSPLHF. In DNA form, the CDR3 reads TGTGCCGCGGGGCTGACGGGACCGTATAATTCACCCCTCCACTTT.

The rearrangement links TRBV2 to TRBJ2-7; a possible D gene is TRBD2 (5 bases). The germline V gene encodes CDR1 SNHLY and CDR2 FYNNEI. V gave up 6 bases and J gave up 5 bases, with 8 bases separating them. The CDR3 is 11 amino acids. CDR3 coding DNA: TGTGCCAGCAGCGGAGGCGACGAGCAGTACTTC. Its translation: CASSGGDEQYF.